Shown below are 9 T cell receptor beta chains from a single sample sequenced in a study of blood T cell repertoires in COVID-19 (dated by TCRdb to 2020 to 2021). The method behind the library was the immunoSEQ multiplex PCR assay. TCRdb took over this immuneACCESS table, retaining in-frame rearrangements with V and J assigned. Such tables are incomplete; in checked studies, under half of the missing clones stem from an unresolved V gene, and the remainder is unexplained. The sample table shows a few hundred thousand clones, and about 86% are seen once. The biggest ten clones account for 10% of the sample. Specimen: PBMCs or T cells enriched from blood (not recorded which). The receptors derive from a woman between 50 and 59 years old who had recovered from COVID-19.

The chain joins TRBV29-1 to TRBJ2-7; 13 bases are shared with TRBD2. This CDR3 contains 16 residues. Looked up from germline, CDR1 is SQVTM and CDR2 is ANQGSEA. V was clipped by 5 bases and J by 0 bases; unmatched bases: 7. CDR3 protein: CSVSPGLAGYSYEQYF. The CDR3, as DNA: TGCAGCGTTTCACCGGGACTAGCGGGGTACTCCTACGAGCAGTACTTC.

This clone was picked up one time. V gene TRBV18 combines with J gene TRBJ1-2; D gene unclear. The CDR3 covers 14 residues. Between the trimmed V and J ends, which lost 3 bases and 4 bases, there was a span of 12 bases. The germline V gene has CDR1 KGHSH and CDR2 LQKENI. Written as DNA, the CDR3 is TGTGCCAGCTCACCGGAGGCCCGGCGCTATGGCTACACCTTC. Translated, it gives CASSPEARRYGYTF.

This clone has just a few counts. The chain uses TRBV4-1 and TRBJ1-2; D is ambiguous. The ends were cut back, 5 bases at V and 4 bases at J, with 8 bases in the middle. Germline CDR1 is MGHRA and CDR2 is YSYEKL. The CDR3 has 12 residues. The CDR3 sequence is CASSEVSYGYTF. The CDR3 DNA follows: TGCGCCAGCAGCGAGGTCAGCTATGGCTACACCTTC.

The V gene is TRBV6-5, the J gene TRBJ1-1; tentatively, D is TRBD1 (5 bases). The CDR3 runs 12 residues. Trimming removed 7 bases at V and 5 bases at J, with 11 bases between. CDR1 MNHEY and CDR2 SVGAGI come from the germline V gene. The CDR3 reads CASKYRGTEAFF. The CDR3 nucleotides read TGTGCCAGCAAATACCGGGGGACTGAAGCTTTCTTT.

The chain joins TRBV5-1 to TRBJ1-1, with 7 bases lining up with TRBD1. The CDR3 contains 14 residues. Germline CDR1 and CDR2: SGHRS and YFSETQ. The V gene end was trimmed by 6 bases and the J gene end by 1 base; junction bases not matched to a gene: 6. CDR3 sequence reads: CASNRDRPNTEAFF. In DNA, the CDR3 is TGCGCCAGCAACCGGGACAGACCGAACACTGAAGCTTTCTTT.

This clone was seen once. This chain joins TRBV10-3 and TRBJ1-1, with 7 positions matching TRBD1. Looked up from germline, CDR1 is ENHRY and CDR2 is SYGVKD. The CDR3 runs to 12 residues. The junction had 4 bases not matched to a gene; V was cut back by 5 bases and J by 7 bases. Written as DNA, the CDR3 is TGTGCCATCAGTCCGACAGGGAATGAAGCTTTCTTT. It specifies CAISPTGNEAFF.

CDR3 protein: CASSSSQPGTETDTQYF. In nucleotides, the CDR3 is TGTGCCAGCAGCTCATCCCAACCCGGGACAGAAACAGATACGCAGTATTTT. The chain has TRBV11-2 and TRBJ2-3; TRBD1 agrees at 7 bases. The CDR3 loop spans 17 amino acids. The junction had 13 bases not matched to a gene; V was cut back by 4 bases and J by 3 bases. CDR1 SGHAT and CDR2 FQNNGV come from the germline V gene. Together with reference TRBV11-2 and TRBJ2-3, the CDR3 gives the full variable domain: EAGVAQSPRYKIIEKRQSVAFWCNPISGHATLYWYQQILGQGPKLLIQFQNNGVVDDSQLPKDRFSAERLKGVDSTLKIQPAKLEDSAVYLCASSSSQPGTETDTQYFGPGTRLTVL.

This chain joins TRBV6-5 and TRBJ1-3; the D gene is possibly TRBD1 (6 bases). The germline V and J ends were trimmed by 0 bases and 4 bases, with 10 bases remaining between them. The CDR3 runs to 15 residues. Looked up from germline, CDR1 is MNHEY and CDR2 is SVGAGI. The CDR3 region is CASSYSGAEGNTIYF. The CDR3 DNA sequence: TGTGCCAGCAGTTACTCGGGGGCAGAAGGAAACACCATATATTTT.

This rearrangement joins TRBV30 to TRBJ1-3; D uncertain. CDR3 length: 16 residues. Trimming removed 0 bases at V and 0 bases at J, with 12 bases between. Per germline, CDR1 GTSNPN and CDR2 SVGIG (reference sequence). CDR3 coding DNA: TGTGCCTGGAGTGTAGGCAGCGGGAGCTCTGGAAACACCATATATTTT. It specifies CAWSVGSGSSGNTIYF.